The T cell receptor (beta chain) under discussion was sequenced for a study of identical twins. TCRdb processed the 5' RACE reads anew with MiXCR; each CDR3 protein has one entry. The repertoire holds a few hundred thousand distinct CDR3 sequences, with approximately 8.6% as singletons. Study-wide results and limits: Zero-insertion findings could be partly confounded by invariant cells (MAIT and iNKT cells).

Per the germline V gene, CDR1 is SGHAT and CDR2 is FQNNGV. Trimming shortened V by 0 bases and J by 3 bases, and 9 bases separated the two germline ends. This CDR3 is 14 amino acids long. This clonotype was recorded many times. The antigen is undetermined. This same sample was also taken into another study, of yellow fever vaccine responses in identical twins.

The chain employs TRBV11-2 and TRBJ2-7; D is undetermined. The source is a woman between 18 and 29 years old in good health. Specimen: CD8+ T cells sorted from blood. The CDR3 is CASSLEYRSYEQYF. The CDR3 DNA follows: TGTGCCAGCAGCTTAGAGTATAGGAGCTACGAGCAGTACTTC.